The 22 T cell receptor beta chains given below trace back to one sample, sequenced in a study of shared clonotypes between healthy human individuals. The table came from immunoSEQ multiplex PCR; TCRdb's copy has only in-frame clones and leaves some out. There are some 550,000 clones in the sample; around 97% occur only once, and roughly 0.05% lies in the top ten. The material sequenced was naive CD4+ T cells sorted from blood. The subset denotes: CD45RA+ positively selected. These receptors were taken from a woman aged 30 to 39 in good health.

This clone was detected only a few times. The chain couples TRBV7-9 to TRBJ1-2; possibly TRBD1 for D (6 bases). Germline loops: CDR1 SEHNR, CDR2 FQNEAQ (reference sequence). Trimming removed 3 bases at V and 3 bases at J, with 17 bases between. This CDR3 comprises 16 residues. For the CDR3, the DNA is TGTGCCAGCAGCTTGACAGGAGCCAACCTGGACTATGGCTACACCTTC. Its translation is CASSLTGANLDYGYTF.

The genes are TRBV28 and TRBJ2-3, with D perhaps TRBD1 (5 bases). Germline V gives CDR1 MDHEN, CDR2 SYDVKM. Trimming pared 4 bases from V and 1 base from J, leaving 9 bases between. The CDR3 extends over 14 amino acids. CDR3 protein: CASSSGQRTDTQYF. The CDR3 nucleotides are TGTGCCAGCAGTTCAGGACAACGCACAGATACGCAGTATTTT.

V usage is TRBV19 and J usage is TRBJ1-5; D may be TRBD1 (6 bases). Germline CDR1 reads LNHDA; CDR2 reads SQIVND (reference sequence). The CDR3 consists of 14 residues. The ends were cut back, 1 base at V and 9 bases at J, with 13 bases in the middle. CDR3 residues: CASSIAQGIGPQHF. For the CDR3, the DNA is TGTGCCAGTAGTATAGCGCAGGGGATTGGGCCCCAGCATTTT.

The genes are TRBV5-4 and TRBJ2-3; D might be TRBD1 or TRBD2, each matching 5 bases. Germline V gene lookup returns CDR1 SGHNT and CDR2 YYREEE (reference sequence). This CDR3 has 15 residues. V lost 4 bases, J lost 2 bases, and 14 bases lay in between. The CDR3 spells CASSLNGDATDTQYF. Written as DNA, the CDR3 is TGTGCCAGCAGCCTGAATGGGGACGCCACAGATACGCAGTATTTT.

The count of this clone is one. The chain couples TRBV28 to TRBJ2-7; D perhaps matches TRBD2 (6 bases). CDR1 MDHEN and CDR2 SYDVKM come from the germline V gene. Trimming removed 3 bases from V and 1 base from J, with 13 bases in between. CDR3 length: 15 amino acids. CDR3 sequence reads: CASSFHGTASYEQYF. The CDR3 nucleotides read TGTGCCAGCAGTTTTCACGGGACTGCTTCCTACGAGCAGTACTTC.

The gene calls are TRBV7-7 and TRBJ2-7; D may be TRBD1 or TRBD2 (6 bases each). Germline values: CDR1 SSHAT, CDR2 FNYEAQ (reference sequence). This CDR3 has 13 amino acids. Trimming shortened V by 3 bases and J by 6 bases, and 12 bases separated the two germline ends. CDR3 DNA: TGTGCCAGCAGCTTTAACGGGGGCGGCGAGCAGTACTTC. Protein product: CASSFNGGGEQYF.

J is TRBJ2-7 and V is TRBV5-1; tentatively, D is TRBD1 or TRBD2 (5 bases each). V lost 2 bases and J 2 bases, leaving 17 bases between the germline ends. Germline assignment: CDR1 SGHRS and CDR2 YFSETQ. The CDR3 has 16 amino acids. The chain's CDR3 is CASSFKGMGTTYEQYF. CDR3 nucleotides: TGCGCCAGCAGCTTCAAAGGTATGGGGACCACCTACGAGCAGTACTTC.

This rearrangement joins TRBV5-1 to TRBJ2-3; TRBD2 might be the D (6 bases). The germline gives CDR1 SGHRS, CDR2 YFSETQ. This CDR3 has 16 residues. V was pared by 4 bases and J by 5 bases, with 20 bases between. The CDR3 DNA reads as TGCGCCAGCAGCGCCAACGGAGGGGCAGGCGGAGATACGCAGTATTTT. Residues: CASSANGGAGGDTQYF.

The V and J genes are TRBV5-1 and TRBJ2-3, with 11 bases that match TRBD2. The CDR3 runs 16 residues. V lost 4 bases to trimming and J lost 3 bases; unmatched junction nucleotides: 7. Germline CDR1 is SGHRS and CDR2 is YFSETQ. The CDR3 nucleotides read TGCGCCAGCAGCCAACCCCTAGCGGGAGGAACAGATACGCAGTATTTT. Its translation: CASSQPLAGGTDTQYF.

Regarding this clone: Distinct nucleotide sequences in the sample also encode this CDR3. This chain uses TRBV18 with TRBJ2-2; 8 nucleotides align to TRBD1. V lost 6 bases, J lost 4 bases, and 4 bases stayed unmatched. This CDR3 is built from 14 residues. Germline V CDR1 and CDR2: KGHSH, LQKENI. The CDR3 spells CASSPDRGTGELFF. The CDR3 coding sequence is TGTGCCAGCTCCCCCGACAGGGGCACCGGGGAGCTGTTTTTT.

The chain joins TRBV10-3 to TRBJ1-2, with D tentatively TRBD1 (6 bases). V was pared by 6 bases and J by 7 bases, with 9 bases between. CDR1 ENHRY and CDR2 SYGVKD come from the germline V gene. The CDR3 sequence is 11 residues long. Here the CDR3 reads CAIRGQRGYTF. In DNA, the CDR3 is TGTGCCATCAGAGGACAGCGTGGCTACACCTTC.

This clone was seen a few times. The chain links TRBV10-1 to TRBJ2-1, with 11 positions matching TRBD2. The V and J ends lost 4 bases and 12 bases, in that order; junction bases with no gene match: 5. Germline values: CDR1 WNHNN, CDR2 SYGVQD (reference sequence). This CDR3 contains 13 residues. In DNA form, the CDR3 reads TGCGCCAGCAGTGCTACTAGCGGGAGCCGGCAGTTCTTC. Protein: CASSATSGSRQFF.

This rearrangement joins TRBV11-2 to TRBJ2-2; no reliable D call. This CDR3 has 16 residues. V gave up 6 bases and J gave up 3 bases, with 17 bases separating them. CDR1 is SGHAT, CDR2 FQNNGV, per germline. The CDR3 DNA reads as TGTGCCAGCAGTTCCGACCCGGGTTTTGACACCGGGGAGCTGTTTTTT. Amino acid sequence: CASSSDPGFDTGELFF.

V gene TRBV7-9 combines with J gene TRBJ2-7; D gene unclear. The CDR3 contains 11 residues. The ends were cut back, 7 bases at V and 3 bases at J, with 7 bases in the middle. Per the germline V gene, CDR1 is SEHNR and CDR2 is FQNEAQ (reference sequence). The CDR3 here is CASTWGYEQYF. DNA of the CDR3: TGTGCCAGCACCTGGGGCTACGAGCAGTACTTC. The full variable domain, in which reference TRBV7-9 and TRBJ2-7 provide the parts outside the CDR3, is DTGVSQNPRHKITKRGQNVTFRCDPISEHNRLYWYRQTLGQGPEFLTYFQNEAQLEKSRLLSDRFSAERPKGSFSTLEIQRTEQGDSAMYLCASTWGYEQYFGPGTRLTVT.

Points on this clone: The sample has other DNA sequences that encode this CDR3 too. The rearrangement joins TRBV30 to TRBJ1-1; no clear D gene. This CDR3 region has 11 residues. CDR1 and CDR2 (germline): GTSNPN, SVGIG (reference sequence). Trimming removed 3 bases from V and 1 base from J, with 3 bases in between. CDR3 DNA sequence: TGTGCCTGGAGCTGGAACACTGAAGCTTTCTTT. Translation gives CAWSWNTEAFF.

The chain couples TRBV9 to TRBJ2-7, with TRBD1 matching 7 bases. The CDR3 has 15 amino acids. CDR1 and CDR2 from the germline V gene are SGDLS and YYNGEE. With V trimmed by 3 bases and J by 2 bases, 8 bases remained unmatched. This chain's CDR3 is CASSAVRDSPYEQYF. CDR3 nucleotides: TGTGCCAGCAGCGCCGTCCGGGACAGCCCCTACGAGCAGTACTTC.

The chain carries TRBV30 and TRBJ1-3, with TRBD1 as a possible D gene (6 bases). Germline V gene sequence: CDR1 GTSNPN, CDR2 SVGIG (reference sequence). The CDR3 consists of 14 residues. Trimming shortened V by 2 bases and J by 0 bases, and 8 bases separated the two germline ends. The chain's CDR3 is CAWSQGSSGNTIYF. The CDR3 DNA follows: TGTGCCTGGAGTCAGGGGAGCTCTGGAAACACCATATATTTT.

The chain carries TRBV18 and TRBJ1-2; TRBD1 matches 10 bases. Looked up from germline, CDR1 is KGHSH and CDR2 is LQKENI. The CDR3 is 18 residues long. Trimming took 4 bases from V and 5 from J; bases not matched to a gene: 16. The CDR3 nucleotides read TGTGCCAGCTCACGAAGGACAGGGGGTCCTCAGACAGAATATGGCTACACCTTC. As protein: CASSRRTGGPQTEYGYTF. Variable domain in full (rest from reference TRBV18 and TRBJ1-2): NAGVMQNPRHLVRRRGQEARLRCSPMKGHSHVYWYRQLPEEGLKFMVYLQKENIIDESGMPKERFSAEFPKEGPSILRIQQVVRGDSAAYFCASSRRTGGPQTEYGYTFGSGTRLTVV.

The chain joins TRBV7-9 to TRBJ1-2; D is unclear. Trimming removed 2 bases at V and 2 bases at J, with 18 bases between. CDR1 and CDR2 from the germline V gene are SEHNR and FQNEAQ (reference sequence). CDR3 size: 17 residues. The CDR3 here is CASSLSYGPIGNYGYTF. The CDR3, as DNA: TGTGCCAGCAGCTTATCGTACGGCCCGATAGGGAACTATGGCTACACCTTC.

This sequence joins TRBV5-4 and TRBJ2-2; the D gene is possibly TRBD1 (8 bases). V was cut by 4 bases and J by 5 bases, with 15 bases left in between. The CDR3 has 15 amino acids. Germline CDR1 reads SGHNT; CDR2 reads YYREEE (reference sequence). The CDR3 spells CASSMTGEGTGELFF. The CDR3 nucleotides are TGTGCCAGCAGCATGACAGGGGAGGGGACCGGGGAGCTGTTTTTT.

The V call is TRBV18, the J call TRBJ1-5; possibly TRBD1 for D (6 bases). There are 15 residues in the CDR3. The V end lost 3 bases, the J end lost 5 bases, and 14 bases lay between the germline ends. Germline V gene data show CDR1 as KGHSH and CDR2 as LQKENI. Written as DNA, the CDR3 is TGTGCCAGCTCACCGGGAAGACAGGTCTATCAGCCCCAGCATTTT. Translated: CASSPGRQVYQPQHF.

Only one count was recorded for this clone. Additional DNA sequences in this sample encode the identical CDR3. The chain joins TRBV27 to TRBJ2-5; possibly TRBD2 for D (5 bases). V was clipped by 5 bases and J by 5 bases, with 6 bases between them. Germline lookup yields CDR1 MNHEY and CDR2 SMNVEV (reference sequence). The CDR3 is 11 residues long. The CDR3 protein is CASSRGETQYF. DNA for the CDR3: TGTGCCAGCAGTCGAGGGGAGACCCAGTACTTC.